The sequence of this T cell receptor beta chain was determined in a study of human versus mouse CDR3 diversity and MHC coevolution. CDR1 is KGHSH, CDR2 LQKENI, per germline. V gave up 3 bases and J gave up 8 bases; unmatched junction bases: 4. The CDR3 sequence is 14 residues long. TCRdb keeps only in-frame clones here, not all; method: immunoSEQ multiplex PCR. The table includes 50,000 to 65,000 clones, around 94% detected once. This chain uses TRBV18 with TRBJ1-4, with 9 bases lining up with TRBD1. The sequence was collected from a person aged 60 to 70 in good health. The sequenced sample was naive CD4+ T cells from blood. As to subset: CD45RO-negative CD62L-positive naive CD4 T cells. This CDR3 reads CASSPGTGIEKLFF. The CDR3 region has the DNA TGTGCCAGCTCACCCGGGACAGGGATAGAAAAACTGTTTTTT.